This TCR beta chain was retrieved from a study of cytomegalovirus exposure and HLA in healthy donors. Study results and limitations: Later analysis associated a missense DCLRE1C variant with TCR beta V- and J-gene trimming.

V was shortened by 5 bases and J by 5 bases, with 16 bases between the two germline ends. Germline V gene data show CDR1 as SGHVS and CDR2 as FNYEAQ. The CDR3 has 14 amino acids. Comment on this clone: Its antigen is unknown.

The PCR used 60 Vbeta and 13 Jbeta primers. Clones were sequenced by immunoSEQ multiplex PCR, and TCRdb holds only the in-frame ones, with some missing. The sample records roughly 150,000 clones, 80% being singletons. The rearrangement links TRBV7-6 to TRBJ2-7; maybe TRBD1 (7 bases). Sample: PBMCs. This TCR derives from a woman in her thirties or forties in good health and CMV-seronegative. CDR3 residues: CASSQTGEVNEQYF. The CDR3 coding sequence is TGTGCCAGCAGCCAAACAGGGGAGGTCAACGAGCAGTACTTC.